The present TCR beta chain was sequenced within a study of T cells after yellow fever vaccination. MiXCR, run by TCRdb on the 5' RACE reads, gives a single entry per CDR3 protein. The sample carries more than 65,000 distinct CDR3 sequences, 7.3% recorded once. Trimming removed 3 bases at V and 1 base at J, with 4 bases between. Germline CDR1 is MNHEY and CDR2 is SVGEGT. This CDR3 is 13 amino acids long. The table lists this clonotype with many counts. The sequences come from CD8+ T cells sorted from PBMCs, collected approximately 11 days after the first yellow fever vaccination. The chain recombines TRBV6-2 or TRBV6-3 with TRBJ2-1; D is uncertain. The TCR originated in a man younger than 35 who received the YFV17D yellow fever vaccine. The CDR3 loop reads CASSYWSYNEQFF. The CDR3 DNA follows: TGTGCCAGCAGTTATTGGTCCTACAATGAGCAGTTCTTC.